The 21 T cell receptor beta chains below were found in one sample sequenced in a study of blood T cell repertoires in COVID-19. Here immunoSEQ multiplex PCR was the method, and the copy in TCRdb shows in-frame clones only, minus some. The sample holds 150,000 to 170,000 clones, approximately 78% seen once. What was sequenced was peripheral blood. These TCRs come from a man older than 75 with acute or convalescent COVID-19.

This chain joins TRBV4-3 and TRBJ2-5, with unresolved D. V lost 2 bases and J lost 4, with 8 bases in between. Germline CDR1 and CDR2: LGHNA and YSLEER. There are 13 residues in the CDR3. The CDR3 DNA follows: TGCGCCAGCAGCCAAAATCGACTAGAGACCCAGTACTTC. It specifies CASSQNRLETQYF.

This clone came up many times. The chain carries TRBV29-1 and TRBJ1-3; D might be TRBD1 (6 bases). With 6 bases removed from V and 0 bases from J, the gap between germline ends came to 12 bases. Germline CDR1 reads SQVTM; CDR2 reads ANQGSEA. The CDR3 length is 14 residues. CDR3 DNA sequence: TGCAGCGTAGGAACAGGGATCTCTGGAAACACCATATATTTT. Amino acids: CSVGTGISGNTIYF.

The chain uses TRBV19 and TRBJ2-3, with TRBD2 as a possible D gene (5 bases). The V gene's germline CDR1 is LNHDA and CDR2 SQIVND (reference sequence). V was trimmed by 8 bases and J by 2 bases, leaving 8 bases between them. The CDR3 consists of 12 residues. CDR3 DNA sequence: TGTGCCAGTCTGGACTTCACAGATACGCAGTATTTT. Translated: CASLDFTDTQYF.

This sequence joins TRBV5-4 and TRBJ1-3; the match to TRBD1 covers 11 bases. V dropped 3 bases and J dropped 3; count of bases not matched to a gene: 8. Germline-derived CDR1 and CDR2 are SGHNT and YYREEE (reference sequence). The CDR3 has 17 residues. Here the CDR3 reads CASSWGGQGAGGNTIYF. DNA of the CDR3: TGTGCCAGCAGCTGGGGCGGACAGGGGGCTGGTGGAAACACCATATATTTT. The full variable domain, its missing parts supplied by reference TRBV5-4 and TRBJ1-3, is ETGVTQSPTHLIKTRGQQVTLRCSSQSGHNTVSWYQQALGQGPQFIFQYYREEENGRGNFPPRFSGLQFPNYSSELNVNALELDDSALYLCASSWGGQGAGGNTIYFGEGSWLTVV.

V usage is TRBV21-1 and J usage is TRBJ2-2; the table's TRBD1 call for D was not verified on the DNA. TRBV21-1 is reported as a pseudogene. This CDR3 has 15 amino acids. CDR3 loop: CASSQTGENTGELFF. Here the CDR3 DNA reads TGTGCCAGCAGCCAGACAGGGGAGAACACCGGGGAGCTGTTTTTT.

This chain connects TRBV30 to TRBJ1-1, with TRBD1 as a possible D gene (5 bases). Per the germline V gene, CDR1 is GTSNPN and CDR2 is SVGIG (reference sequence). V was pared by 1 base and J by 1 base, with 16 bases between. The CDR3 covers 16 residues. The CDR3 DNA reads TGTGCCTGGAGTGCCGGAGGGGCAGCGTGGAACACTGAAGCTTTCTTT. As protein: CAWSAGGAAWNTEAFF.

This clone has a single count. The V gene is TRBV4-3, the J gene TRBJ2-7; D gene ambiguous. V was trimmed by 0 bases and J by 6 bases, leaving 18 bases between them. The CDR3 length is 16 residues. The germline gives CDR1 LGHNA, CDR2 YSLEER. The CDR3 DNA reads TGCGCCAGCAGCCAAGATTTGCGAGAGAATCCACTCGAGCAGTACTTC. Its translation is CASSQDLRENPLEQYF.

The chain combines TRBV5-4 with TRBJ2-3; D is ambiguous. The V end lost 4 bases, the J end lost 4 bases, and 4 bases lay between the germline ends. CDR1 and CDR2 (germline): SGHNT, YYREEE (reference sequence). CDR3 length equals 11 residues. CDR3: CASSRADTQYF. The CDR3 bases are TGTGCCAGCAGCCGTGCAGATACGCAGTATTTT.

V is TRBV7-9 and J is TRBJ1-1, with D tentatively TRBD1 (5 bases). CDR1 is SEHNR, CDR2 FQNEAQ, per germline (reference sequence). The CDR3 length is 13 residues. V was pared by 1 base and J by 3 bases, with 6 bases between. The CDR3 protein is CASSLGGDTEAFF. The CDR3 DNA reads TGTGCCAGCAGCTTAGGGGGGGACACTGAAGCTTTCTTT.

V gene TRBV6-4 combines with J gene TRBJ2-1; TRBD1 might be the D (6 bases). This CDR3 is 14 amino acids long. CDR1 MRHNA and CDR2 SNTAGT come from the germline V gene. Trimming shortened V by 3 bases and J by 4 bases, and 10 bases separated the two germline ends. For the CDR3, the DNA is TGTGCCAGCAGTGAAGGGGGTTTGTACAATGAGCAGTTCTTC. It codes for CASSEGGLYNEQFF.

The rearrangement joins TRBV19 to TRBJ1-2; D is ambiguous. The V end was cut by 7 bases, the J end by 1 base, with 16 bases between. Germline V gene data show CDR1 as LNHDA and CDR2 as SQIVND (reference sequence). This CDR3 is 15 amino acids long. CDR3 loop: CASTPTAYSNYGYTF. Here the CDR3 DNA reads TGTGCCAGTACCCCCACAGCTTACAGTAACTATGGCTACACCTTC.

The rearrangement uses TRBV5-1 and TRBJ2-5; 8 positions agree with TRBD1. The germline V gene has CDR1 SGHRS and CDR2 YFSETQ. Unmatched junction bases numbered 10, after V lost 4 bases and J lost 5 bases. The CDR3 loop spans 15 amino acids. CDR3 in amino acids: CASSRPGGAGETQYF. CDR3 coding DNA: TGCGCCAGCAGCCGGCCAGGGGGCGCGGGTGAGACCCAGTACTTC.

This clone came up once. The chain has TRBV18 and TRBJ2-2; D perhaps matches TRBD1 (6 bases). The CDR3 is 15 amino acids. In germline, CDR1 is KGHSH, CDR2 LQKENI. With 2 bases removed from V and 5 bases from J, the gap between germline ends came to 12 bases. CDR3 amino acids: CASSPTSGETGELFF. CDR3 nucleotides: TGTGCCAGCTCACCAACGTCAGGGGAAACCGGGGAGCTGTTTTTT. The full variable domain, in which reference TRBV18 and TRBJ2-2 provide the parts outside the CDR3, is NAGVMQNPRHLVRRRGQEARLRCSPMKGHSHVYWYRQLPEEGLKFMVYLQKENIIDESGMPKERFSAEFPKEGPSILRIQQVVRGDSAAYFCASSPTSGETGELFFGEGSRLTVL.

This chain links TRBV9 with TRBJ1-1; 9 bases are shared with TRBD1. Germline lookup yields CDR1 SGDLS and CDR2 YYNGEE. The CDR3 is 16 amino acids. The V and J ends lost 0 bases and 1 base, in that order; junction bases with no gene match: 4. CDR3 region: CASSVGQGVGNTEAFF. The CDR3 DNA reads as TGTGCCAGCAGCGTAGGACAGGGGGTGGGGAACACTGAAGCTTTCTTT.

This clone was seen only once. The gene calls are TRBV19 and TRBJ1-6, with 9 bases matching TRBD1. The CDR3 extends over 14 amino acids. Germline values: CDR1 LNHDA, CDR2 SQIVND (reference sequence). The junction had 4 bases not matched to a gene; V was cut back by 7 bases and J by 6 bases. The CDR3 is CASNRGQTNSPLHF. Written as DNA, the CDR3 is TGTGCCAGTAACAGGGGGCAGACTAATTCACCCCTCCACTTT.

The genes are TRBV3-1 (or the pseudogene TRBV3-2) and TRBJ2-5; the match to TRBD1 covers 9 bases. J gave up 5 bases and V 3 bases, and 7 bases lay outside the gene matches. CDR3 length equals 15 residues. Germline V lookup: CDR1 LGHDT, CDR2 YNNKEL (reference sequence). CDR3 bases: TGTGCCAGCAGCCACAGACAGGGGGGATTGGAGACCCAGTACTTC. It encodes CASSHRQGGLETQYF.

The V and J genes are TRBV4-1 and TRBJ1-2; D remains ambiguous. Germline-derived CDR1 and CDR2 are MGHRA and YSYEKL. This CDR3 has 12 residues. V was trimmed by 1 base and J by 7 bases, leaving 7 bases between them. The CDR3 spells CASSQASSGYTF. CDR3 DNA: TGCGCCAGCAGCCAAGCGAGCTCTGGCTACACCTTC.

This chain links TRBV2 with TRBJ2-5; the match to TRBD2 covers 11 bases. In germline, CDR1 is SNHLY, CDR2 FYNNEI. The CDR3 loop spans 13 amino acids. V lost 3 bases, J lost 9 bases, and 3 bases stayed unmatched. The CDR3 nucleotides read TGTGCCAGCAGTGAGACTAGCGGGGCCGCCCAGTACTTC. Its protein product is CASSETSGAAQYF.

This clone appeared a few times. This chain joins TRBV5-4 and TRBJ1-1, with TRBD1 matching 7 bases. The germline V gene encodes CDR1 SGHNT and CDR2 YYREEE (reference sequence). The CDR3 spans 14 residues. Trimming cost V 2 bases and J 4 bases; bases outside gene matches: 5. The CDR3 region has the DNA TGTGCCAGCAGCTTACAGGGGATCGGCACTGAAGCTTTCTTT. It codes for CASSLQGIGTEAFF.

This chain joins TRBV19 and TRBJ2-1; 9 nucleotides match TRBD1. The CDR3 totals 16 residues. Germline CDR1 reads LNHDA; CDR2 reads SQIVND (reference sequence). The J segment lost 9 bases and the V segment lost 3 bases, leaving 12 bases of the junction unmatched. CDR3 DNA: TGTGCCAGTAGTATTCAGGGACAGGGCTCTCTTCCTGAGCAGTTCTTC. The encoded protein is CASSIQGQGSLPEQFF.

The gene calls are TRBV5-1 and TRBJ2-3; possibly TRBD2 for D (6 bases). The CDR3 is 15 residues long. With 0 bases removed from V and 1 base from J, the gap between germline ends came to 9 bases. Germline V gives CDR1 SGHRS, CDR2 YFSETQ. The DNA for the CDR3 is TGCGCCAGCAGCTTGGGTGGCGGGGGCACAGATACGCAGTATTTT. Amino acids: CASSLGGGGTDTQYF. Full variable domain (missing parts from reference TRBV5-1 and TRBJ2-3): KAGVTQTPRYLIKTRGQQVTLSCSPISGHRSVSWYQQTPGQGLQFLFEYFSETQRNKGNFPGRFSGRQFSNSRSEMNVSTLELGDSALYLCASSLGGGGTDTQYFGPGTRLTVL.